These T cell receptor beta chains were read from a single sample in a study of blood T cell repertoires in COVID-19. Libraries were prepared by immunoSEQ multiplex PCR; TCRdb keeps only in-frame clonotypes and omits some of them. This table has about 100,000 clones, around 83% appearing once. Sequencing was done on a sample of peripheral blood. Receptors originate from a woman aged 80 or over with active or convalescent COVID-19. Each CDR3 is given with its conserved first and last residue. Clone size appears in some rows only: once, few, many, or a class for an expanded clone.

size | J | V | CDR3
once | TRBJ2-7 | TRBV11-1 | CASSSTRGSEQYF
NA | TRBJ1-2 | TRBV5-1 | CASSLTGHLDGYTF
NA | TRBJ2-2 | TRBV15 | CATSRQGVDTGELFF
once | TRBJ1-6 | TRBV5-1 | CASSGGDSYNSPLHF
once | TRBJ1-2 | TRBV6-5 | CASSYSYRQTMGYTF
NA | TRBJ2-3 | TRBV24-1 | CATSGTGAGDTQYF
NA | TRBJ1-1 | TRBV28 | CASSFSMRRTMNTEAFF
NA | TRBJ2-2 | TRBV10-3 | CAISESSRIFSGELFF
NA | TRBJ1-1 | TRBV28 | CASSGGFTEAFF
NA | TRBJ1-1 | TRBV30 | CAWDETGVNTEAFF
few | TRBJ2-5 | TRBV3-1/TRBV3-2 | CASSQDKVAAIQETQYF
NA | TRBJ2-5 | TRBV7-9 | CASSSWVGGVGETQYF
NA | TRBJ2-1 | TRBV11-2 | CASSLESVTGGGYNEQFF
NA | TRBJ2-7 | TRBV30 | CAWRPGQRTYEQYF
NA | TRBJ1-1 | TRBV5-6 | CASSLAFRFLPGEAFF
NA | TRBJ1-5 | TRBV20-1 | CSASRDMDQPQHF
NA | TRBJ1-2 | TRBV28 | CATLLTGSYGYTF
NA | TRBJ2-7 | TRBV24-1 | CATSVNGGSYEQYF
NA | TRBJ2-2 | TRBV28 | CASAFTPGTGANTGELFF
NA | TRBJ1-2 | TRBV6-5 | CASSSMPISNYGYTF
NA | TRBJ1-2 | TRBV6-5 | CASSPPGQSNYGYTF
NA | TRBJ2-7 | TRBV7-6 | CASSQIRGYSDEQYF
NA | TRBJ1-3 | TRBV28 | CASSFIGSLAGNTIYF